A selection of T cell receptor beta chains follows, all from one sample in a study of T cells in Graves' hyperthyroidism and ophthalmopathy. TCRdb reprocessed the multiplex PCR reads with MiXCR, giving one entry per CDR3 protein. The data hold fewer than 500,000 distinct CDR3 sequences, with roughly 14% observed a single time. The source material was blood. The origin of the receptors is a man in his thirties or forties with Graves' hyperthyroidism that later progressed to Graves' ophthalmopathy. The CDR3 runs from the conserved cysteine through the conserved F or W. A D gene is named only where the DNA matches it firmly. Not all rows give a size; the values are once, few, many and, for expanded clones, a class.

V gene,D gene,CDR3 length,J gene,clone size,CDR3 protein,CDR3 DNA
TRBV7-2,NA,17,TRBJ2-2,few,CASSFSLTPRNTGELFF,TGTGCCAGCAGCTTTTCATTGACACCCCGGAACACCGGGGAGCTGTTTTTT
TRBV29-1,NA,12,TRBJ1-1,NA,CSALHRNTEAFF,TGCAGCGCCCTACACAGGAACACTGAAGCTTTCTTT
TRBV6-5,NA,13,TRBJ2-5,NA,CASSYKVQETQYF,TGTGCCAGCAGTTACAAGGTACAAGAGACCCAGTACTTC
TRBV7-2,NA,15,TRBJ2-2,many,CASSLARGRTGELFF,TGTGCCAGCAGCTTAGCCAGGGGTCGCACCGGGGAGCTGTTTTTT
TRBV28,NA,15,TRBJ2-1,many,CASKAGQSSYNEQFF,TGTGCCAGCAAGGCGGGACAGAGCTCCTACAATGAGCAGTTCTTC
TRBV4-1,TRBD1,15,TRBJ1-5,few,CASKVGTESNQPQHF,TGCGCCAGCAAGGTTGGGACAGAGAGCAATCAGCCCCAGCATTTT
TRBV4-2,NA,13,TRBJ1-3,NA,CASSQISGNTIYF,TGTGCCAGCAGCCAAATCTCTGGAAACACCATATATTTT
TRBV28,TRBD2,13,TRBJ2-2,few,CPLNSGGTGELFF,TGTCCCTTAAATAGCGGGGGAACCGGGGAGCTGTTTTTT
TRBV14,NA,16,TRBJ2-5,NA,CASSHSIGGNQETQYF,TGTGCCAGCAGCCATTCGATAGGGGGTAATCAAGAGACCCAGTACTTC
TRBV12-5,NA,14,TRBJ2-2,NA,CASGLVIGTGELFF,TGTGCTAGTGGTTTGGTAATCGGCACCGGGGAGCTGTTTTTT
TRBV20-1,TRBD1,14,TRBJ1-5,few,CSARTQGANQPQHF,TGCAGTGCTAGGACGCAGGGGGCCAATCAGCCCCAGCATTTT
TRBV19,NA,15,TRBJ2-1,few,CASSMGNRAGNEQFF,TGTGCCAGTAGTATGGGTAACAGGGCCGGCAATGAGCAGTTCTTC
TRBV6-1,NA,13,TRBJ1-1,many,CASRVGADTEAFF,TGTGCCAGCAGGGTAGGGGCGGACACTGAAGCTTTCTTT
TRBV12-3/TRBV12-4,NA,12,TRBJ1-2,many,CASSRRTDGYTF,TGTGCCAGCAGTCGACGGACAGATGGCTACACCTTC
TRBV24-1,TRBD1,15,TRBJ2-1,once,CATSPGQRSYNEQFF,TGTGCCACCAGTCCGGGACAGCGCTCCTACAATGAGCAGTTCTTC
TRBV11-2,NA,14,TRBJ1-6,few,CASRVSSYNSPLHF,TGTGCCAGCAGAGTGAGCTCCTATAATTCACCCCTCCACTTT
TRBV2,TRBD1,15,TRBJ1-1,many,CASSERDRAGTEAFF,TGTGCCAGCAGTGAACGGGACAGGGCTGGGACTGAAGCTTTCTTT
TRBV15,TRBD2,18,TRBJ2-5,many,CATSRDWRRGGRQETQYF,TGTGCCACCAGCAGAGATTGGAGGCGGGGGGGCCGACAGGAGACCCAGTACTTC
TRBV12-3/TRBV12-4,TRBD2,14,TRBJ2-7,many,CASSFQGRVYEQYF,TGTGCCAGCAGTTTCCAAGGGAGGGTGTACGAGCAGTACTTC
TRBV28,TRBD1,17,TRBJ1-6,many,CASSPTARDRDNSPLHF,TGTGCCAGCAGTCCAACAGCCCGGGACAGGGATAATTCACCCCTCCACTTT
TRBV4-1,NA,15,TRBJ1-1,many,CASSQDRGPNTEAFF,TGCGCCAGCAGCCAAGATCGGGGCCCGAACACTGAAGCTTTCTTT
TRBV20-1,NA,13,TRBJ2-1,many,CSAPPGGAREQFF,TGCAGTGCACCCCCTGGGGGGGCGCGTGAGCAGTTCTTC
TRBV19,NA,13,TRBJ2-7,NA,CASSIDRGYEQYF,TGTGCCAGTAGTATAGATCGGGGCTACGAGCAGTACTTC
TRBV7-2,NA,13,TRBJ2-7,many,CASSSGPLREQYF,TGTGCCAGCAGCTCGGGCCCCCTCCGGGAGCAGTACTTC
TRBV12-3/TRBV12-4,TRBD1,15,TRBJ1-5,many,CASSAGTGINQPQHF,TGTGCCAGCAGTGCCGGGACAGGGATCAATCAGCCCCAGCATTTT
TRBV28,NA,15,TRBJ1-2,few,CASNPGDGTNYGYTF,TGTGCCAGCAATCCAGGGGACGGAACAAACTATGGCTACACCTTC
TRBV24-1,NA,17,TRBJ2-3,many,CATSDPSRGVRTDTQYF,TGTGCCACCAGTGATCCCTCGAGGGGCGTTCGCACAGATACGCAGTATTTT
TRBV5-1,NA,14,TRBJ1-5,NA,CASSPEHAAEPQHF,TGCGCCAGCAGCCCGGAGCACGCTGCTGAGCCCCAGCATTTT
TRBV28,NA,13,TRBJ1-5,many,CASSKDSNQPQHF,TGTGCCAGCAGTAAAGACAGTAATCAGCCCCAGCATTTT
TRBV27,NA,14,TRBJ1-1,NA,CASSFRHGTTEAFF,TGTGCCAGCAGTTTCAGGCACGGGACCACTGAAGCTTTCTTT
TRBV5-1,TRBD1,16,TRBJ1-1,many,CASSWGPGQGNTEAFF,TGCGCCAGCAGCTGGGGTCCGGGACAGGGGAACACTGAAGCTTTCTTT
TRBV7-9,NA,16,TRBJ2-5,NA,CASSREGRAVQRTQYF,TGTGCCAGCAGTCGAGAGGGCAGAGCGGTTCAGAGGACCCAGTACTTC
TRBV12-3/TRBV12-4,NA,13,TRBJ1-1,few,CSSTVEVNTEAFF,TGTTCCAGCACCGTAGAGGTGAACACTGAAGCTTTCTTT
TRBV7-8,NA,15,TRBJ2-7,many,CASSSFPGLSYEQYF,TGTGCCAGCAGCTCCTTCCCCGGGCTCTCCTACGAGCAGTACTTC
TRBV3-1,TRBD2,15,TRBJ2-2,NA,CASSRRLASSGELFF,TGTGCCAGCAGCCGGCGACTAGCATCTTCCGGGGAGCTGTTTTTT
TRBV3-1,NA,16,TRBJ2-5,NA,CASSQTGTRIGETQYF,TGTGCCAGCAGCCAAACCGGGACCAGAATCGGAGAGACCCAGTACTTC
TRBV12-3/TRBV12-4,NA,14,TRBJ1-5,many,CASSEDSSNQPQHF,TGTGCCAGCAGTGAAGACAGTAGCAATCAGCCCCAGCATTTT
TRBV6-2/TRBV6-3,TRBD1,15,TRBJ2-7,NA,CASSPQTGQMPEQYF,TGTGCCAGCAGTCCCCAGACAGGGCAAATGCCTGAGCAGTACTTC
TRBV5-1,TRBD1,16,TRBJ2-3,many,CASSKPGQGSTDTQYF,TGCGCCAGCAGCAAGCCGGGACAGGGAAGCACAGATACGCAGTATTTT
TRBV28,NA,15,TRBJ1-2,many,CASRRGGRHNYGYTF,TGTGCCAGCAGGCGCGGGGGCAGGCATAACTATGGCTACACCTTC
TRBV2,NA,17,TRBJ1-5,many,CASSPQLAPLGNQPQHF,TGTGCCAGCAGTCCCCAACTAGCTCCTTTGGGCAATCAGCCCCAGCATTTT
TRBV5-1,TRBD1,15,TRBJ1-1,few,CASSPTGRENTEAFF,TGCGCCAGCAGCCCGACAGGGAGGGAGAACACTGAAGCTTTCTTT
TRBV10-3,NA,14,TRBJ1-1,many,CAIKSWALNTEAFF,TGTGCCATCAAGTCGTGGGCGCTGAACACTGAAGCTTTCTTT
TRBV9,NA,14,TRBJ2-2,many,CASSVGEGTGELFF,TGTGCCAGCAGCGTAGGCGAGGGAACCGGGGAGCTGTTTTTT
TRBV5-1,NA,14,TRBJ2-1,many,CASYRAGTVGEQFF,TGCGCCAGCTACCGGGCGGGGACAGTGGGTGAGCAGTTCTTC
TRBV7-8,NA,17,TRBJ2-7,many,CASSLYPRTLASYEQYF,TGTGCCAGCAGCTTATACCCAAGGACCCTCGCCTCCTACGAGCAGTACTTC
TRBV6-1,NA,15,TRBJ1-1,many,CASSELGAANTEAFF,TGTGCCAGCAGTGAATTGGGAGCGGCGAACACTGAAGCTTTCTTT
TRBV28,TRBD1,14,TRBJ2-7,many,CASSLPTGERKQYF,TGTGCCAGCAGTTTACCGACAGGGGAGAGGAAGCAGTACTTC
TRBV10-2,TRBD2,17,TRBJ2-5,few,CASSEHRLAGGGETQYF,TGCGCCAGCAGTGAGCACCGACTAGCGGGGGGTGGGGAGACCCAGTACTTC
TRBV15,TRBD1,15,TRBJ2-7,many,CATSRGSQGTYEQYF,TGTGCCACCAGCAGAGGGTCACAGGGGACCTACGAGCAGTACTTC